This T cell receptor (beta chain) was documented in a study of post-analysis software for immune sequencing data. The library was made from cDNA and included unique molecular identifiers. In TCRdb, the PCR reads were re-called with MiXCR into one record per CDR3 protein. The data hold roughly 800,000 distinct CDR3 sequences, with around 46% observed a single time. Trimming cost V 1 base and J 1 base, with 5 bases left between them. Germline V gives CDR1 DFQATT, CDR2 SNEGSKA (reference sequence). This CDR3 comprises 13 residues. The study, taken as a whole, reports: Elevated frequency relative to controls characterized four or five TRBV segments in patients, TRBV5-6, TRBV5-1 and TRBV20-1 among them.

This clonotype was seen more than once but under ten times. As yet, its antigen is unknown. This TCR derives from a girl aged 5-17 years with multiple sclerosis. Sequencing was performed on blood. V gene TRBV20-1 combines with J gene TRBJ2-1; perhaps TRBD2 as D (5 bases). The CDR3 region is CSARAGSYNEQFF. CDR3 DNA: TGCAGTGCTAGAGCGGGGTCCTACAATGAGCAGTTCTTC.